The clone carrying this T cell receptor beta chain was observed many times. Antigen unknown. The sample originates from a study of blood T cells in healthy people across ages. The authors ran a second PCR of about 6 to 12 cycles using a sample-barcoded 5' primer and a J-beta primer mix. Each cDNA was tagged by a template-switch adaptor containing 12 random nucleotides. TCRdb analysed the 5' RACE reads with MiXCR anew, one entry per CDR3 protein. The profile shows 850,000 to 950,000 distinct CDR3 sequences, around 28% of them singletons. Approximately 10 milliliters was the volume of peripheral blood drawn from each donor. Each sample yielded at least 6 micrograms of PBMC total RNA. The V end was cut by 0 bases, the J end by 4 bases, with 9 bases between. The germline gives CDR1 SGHAT, CDR2 FQNNGV. The CDR3 is 14 amino acids. Whole-study results and caveats: Estimates based on one million T cells were treated as lower bounds.

Sample: blood. The source is a woman older than 75 in good health. The chain has TRBV11-2 and TRBJ1-2; D is ambiguous. CDR3 in amino acids: CASSLDMGTYGYTF. The CDR3 DNA is TGTGCCAGCAGCTTAGATATGGGTACCTATGGCTACACCTTC.